Sequencing of this TCR beta chain was carried out in a study of brain T cells in children with intractable seizures (dated by TCRdb to the early 2020s). As for the study more broadly: Resected brain tissue from roughly 50 pediatric epilepsy surgery cases was first screened for immune gene transcripts using a NanoString immunology panel. About 65% of the 12 selected surgery cases also had pre-surgery blood sequenced, which left four cases with brain tissue only. What the study reported, not specific to this receptor: Because sequencing depth was different between pre-surgery and post-surgery blood, clones absent from the pre-surgery sample may reflect undersampling. Viral specificity was inferred solely from CDR3 sequence similarity, and the HCMV serostatus of the patients was not known.

The time point label on this specimen signifies: resected brain tissue, or blood drawn just prior to surgery. The surgery cases showing the highest brain T cell transcript signatures were chosen for TCR beta chain sequencing of brain tissue and, when available, of blood. Before surgery, the patients had been given at least one anti-epileptic drug. TCR-sequenced patients were children with drug-resistant epilepsy due to tuberous sclerosis complex, focal cortical dysplasia, Rasmussen encephalitis or hemimegalencephaly. The blood samples were collected right before the epilepsy surgery. Bulk genomic DNA was extracted from unsorted brain tissue and whole blood with the Monarch genomic DNA purification kit. In its sample, this clone was seen a few times. No antigen is known for it. Base qualities are not recorded, but no much larger clone differs from it by a single base. The immunoSEQ assay was used to generate TCR beta chain sequences from genomic DNA. The original methods were these. Any CDR3 sequence that did not begin with the conserved framework cysteine at position 104 was removed by hand. To get clonality, the normalized Shannon's Diversity Index was subtracted from one, giving values from 0 (maximal diversity) to 1 (oligoclonal). Chi-squared comparison-of-proportions tests were used to check whether the frequency of the same CDR3 differed between samples, for example brain versus blood. Public clonotypes were found by searching immuneACCESS, and the VDJdb browser was used to assess similarity to known antiviral clonotypes. TCRdb's version of the immuneACCESS table is confined to in-frame rearrangements and falls short of the full clone set. An unresolved V gene accounts for under half of the shortfall where checked; the remainder is of unknown origin. That table furnishes V, J and clone size, whereas the DNA furnished D and trimming. This sample comprises about 22,000 clones, under 95% of them detected only once. 5% to 7% of the sample lies in the top ten.

Sequencing used peripheral blood, obtained at surgery. This sequence originates from a boy between 5 and 17 years old with focal cortical dysplasia and intractable seizures.

CDR3 protein: CASRLTGMNTEAFF. At the DNA level, the sequence is TGTGCCAGCAGACTGACAGGCATGAACACTGAAGCTTTCTTT. The V gene is TRBV2 and the J gene is TRBJ1-1; possibly the D gene is TRBD1, per 6 matching bases. CDR1 SNHLY and CDR2 FYNNEI were looked up in the germline V gene. Spanning cysteine to phenylalanine, the CDR3 consists of 14 amino acids. This entry keeps only the CDR3 DNA: 42 bases, framed from base 1. The junction carries 11 bases between V and J, which are trimmed by 6 bases and 0 bases respectively.